This T cell receptor beta chain stems from a study of T cell changes during pregnancy in multiple sclerosis. Trimming pared 2 bases from V and 0 bases from J, leaving 10 bases between. Germline CDR1 and CDR2: KGHSH and LQKENI. The CDR3 consists of 15 residues. The repertoire was sequenced with immunoSEQ multiplex PCR; TCRdb's copy has only in-frame clones and lacks some. The repertoire holds 60,000 or so clones, roughly 90% seen once, with about 0.85% in the top ten. Points on this clone: Within the sample, other DNA sequences also encode this same CDR3.

The input for sequencing was peripheral blood, taken before pregnancy. The gene calls are TRBV18 and TRBJ1-1, with a weak D call TRBD1 (5 bases). This TCR came from a female donor with multiple sclerosis, enrolled in a pregnancy study. In DNA form, the CDR3 reads TGTGCCAGCTCACCATCCAGGGCGATGAACACTGAAGCTTTCTTT. Translation gives CASSPSRAMNTEAFF.